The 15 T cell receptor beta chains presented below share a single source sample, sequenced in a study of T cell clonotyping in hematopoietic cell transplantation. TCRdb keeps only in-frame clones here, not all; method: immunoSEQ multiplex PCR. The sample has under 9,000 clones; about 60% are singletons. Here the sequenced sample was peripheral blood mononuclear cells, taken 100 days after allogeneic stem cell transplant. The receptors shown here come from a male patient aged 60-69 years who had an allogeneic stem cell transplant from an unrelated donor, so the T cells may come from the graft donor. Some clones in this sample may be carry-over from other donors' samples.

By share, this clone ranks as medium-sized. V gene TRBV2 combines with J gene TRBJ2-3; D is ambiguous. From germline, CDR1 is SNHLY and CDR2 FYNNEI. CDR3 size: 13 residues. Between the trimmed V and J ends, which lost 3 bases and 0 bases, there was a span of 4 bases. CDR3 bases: TGTGCCAGCAGTGACATAAGCACAGATACGCAGTATTTT. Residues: CASSDISTDTQYF.

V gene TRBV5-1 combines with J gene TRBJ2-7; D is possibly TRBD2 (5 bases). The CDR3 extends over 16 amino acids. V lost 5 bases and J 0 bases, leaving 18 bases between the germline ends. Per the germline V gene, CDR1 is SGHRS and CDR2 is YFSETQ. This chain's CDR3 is CASRVGDFKSSYEQYF. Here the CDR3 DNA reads TGCGCCAGCAGGGTGGGAGACTTCAAAAGCTCCTACGAGCAGTACTTC.

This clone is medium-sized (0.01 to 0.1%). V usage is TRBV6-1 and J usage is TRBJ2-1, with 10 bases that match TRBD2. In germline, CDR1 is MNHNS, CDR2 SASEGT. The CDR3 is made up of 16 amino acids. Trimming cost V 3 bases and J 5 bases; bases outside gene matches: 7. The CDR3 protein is CASSDELAGGNNEQFF. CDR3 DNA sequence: TGTGCCAGCAGTGACGAATTAGCGGGGGGAAACAATGAGCAGTTCTTC.

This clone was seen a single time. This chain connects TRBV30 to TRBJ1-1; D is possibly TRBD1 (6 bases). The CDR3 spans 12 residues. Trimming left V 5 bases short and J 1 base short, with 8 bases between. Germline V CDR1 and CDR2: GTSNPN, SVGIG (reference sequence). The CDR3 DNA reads TGTGCCTGGGAGACAGGGAACACTGAAGCTTTCTTT. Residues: CAWETGNTEAFF.

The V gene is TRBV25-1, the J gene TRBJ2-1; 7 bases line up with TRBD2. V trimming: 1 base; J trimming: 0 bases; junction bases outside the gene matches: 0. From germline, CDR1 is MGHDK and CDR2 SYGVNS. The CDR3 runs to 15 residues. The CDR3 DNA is TGTGCCAGCAGTGAATCGGGGGGCTCCTACAATGAGCAGTTCTTC. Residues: CASSESGGSYNEQFF.

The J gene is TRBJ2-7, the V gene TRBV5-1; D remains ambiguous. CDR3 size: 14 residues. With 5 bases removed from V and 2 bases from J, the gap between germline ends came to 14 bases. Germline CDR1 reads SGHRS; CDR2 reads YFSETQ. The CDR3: CASSSQTVTYEQYF. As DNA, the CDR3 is TGCGCCAGCAGTTCGCAGACGGTTACCTACGAGCAGTACTTC. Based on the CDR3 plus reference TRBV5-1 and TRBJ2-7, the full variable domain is KAGVTQTPRYLIKTRGQQVTLSCSPISGHRSVSWYQQTPGQGLQFLFEYFSETQRNKGNFPGRFSGRQFSNSRSEMNVSTLELGDSALYLCASSSQTVTYEQYFGPGTRLTVT.

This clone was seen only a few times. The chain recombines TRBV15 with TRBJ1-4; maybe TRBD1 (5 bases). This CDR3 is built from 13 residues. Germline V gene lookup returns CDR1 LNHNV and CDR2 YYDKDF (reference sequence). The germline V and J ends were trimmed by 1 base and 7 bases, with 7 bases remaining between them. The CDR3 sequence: CATSRGDAEKLFF. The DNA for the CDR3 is TGTGCCACCAGCAGAGGGGACGCTGAAAAACTGTTTTTT.

As DNA, the CDR3 is TGTGCCAGCAGCTTAATTGGGACAGGAGAGAGCTACACCTTC. Translation gives CASSLIGTGESYTF. This chain connects TRBV7-3 to TRBJ1-2, with 8 bases identical to TRBD1. Germline V gene data show CDR1 as SGHTA and CDR2 as FQGTGA. The CDR3 runs to 14 residues. Losses at the gene ends were 1 base for V and 9 bases for J; bases not matched to a gene: 7. Combining the CDR3 with reference TRBV7-3 and TRBJ1-2 gives the whole variable domain GAGVSQTPSNKVTEKGKYVELRCDPISGHTALYWYRQSLGQGPEFLIYFQGTGAADDSGLPNDRFFAVRPEGSVSTLKIQRTERGDSAVYLCASSLIGTGESYTFGSGTRLTVV.

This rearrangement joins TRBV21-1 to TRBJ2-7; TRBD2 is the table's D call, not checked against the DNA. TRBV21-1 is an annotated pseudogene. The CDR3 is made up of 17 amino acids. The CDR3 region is CASSLGLAGPPAYEQYF. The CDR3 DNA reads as TGTGCCAGCAGCCTAGGACTAGCGGGACCCCCAGCCTACGAGCAGTACTTC.

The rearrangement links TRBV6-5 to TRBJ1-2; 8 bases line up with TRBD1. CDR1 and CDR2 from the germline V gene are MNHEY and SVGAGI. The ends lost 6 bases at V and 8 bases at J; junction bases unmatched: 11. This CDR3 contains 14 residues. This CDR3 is CASSLGTGLGGYTF. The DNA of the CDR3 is TGTGCCAGCAGCCTAGGGACAGGTCTGGGGGGCTACACCTTC.

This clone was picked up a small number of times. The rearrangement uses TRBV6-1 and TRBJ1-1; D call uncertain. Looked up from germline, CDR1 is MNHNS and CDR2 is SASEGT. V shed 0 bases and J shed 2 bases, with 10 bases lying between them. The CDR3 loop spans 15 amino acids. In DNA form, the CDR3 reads TGTGCCAGCAGTGAAGCGCCGCTGGGTAACACTGAAGCTTTCTTT. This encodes CASSEAPLGNTEAFF.

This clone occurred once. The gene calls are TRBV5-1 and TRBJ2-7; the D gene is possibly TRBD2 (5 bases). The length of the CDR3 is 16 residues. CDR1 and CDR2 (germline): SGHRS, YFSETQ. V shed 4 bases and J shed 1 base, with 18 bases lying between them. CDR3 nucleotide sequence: TGCGCCAGCAGCGCCAATCGAGGGAGAGGGTCCTACGAGCAGTACTTC. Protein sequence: CASSANRGRGSYEQYF. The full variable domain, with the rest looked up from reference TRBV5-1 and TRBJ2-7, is KAGVTQTPRYLIKTRGQQVTLSCSPISGHRSVSWYQQTPGQGLQFLFEYFSETQRNKGNFPGRFSGRQFSNSRSEMNVSTLELGDSALYLCASSANRGRGSYEQYFGPGTRLTVT.

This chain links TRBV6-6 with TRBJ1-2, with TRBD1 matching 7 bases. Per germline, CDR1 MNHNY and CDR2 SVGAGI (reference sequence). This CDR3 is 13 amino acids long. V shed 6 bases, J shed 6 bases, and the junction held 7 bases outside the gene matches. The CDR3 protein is CASRSTGVNGYTF. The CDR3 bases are TGTGCCAGCAGAAGTACAGGGGTTAATGGCTACACCTTC.

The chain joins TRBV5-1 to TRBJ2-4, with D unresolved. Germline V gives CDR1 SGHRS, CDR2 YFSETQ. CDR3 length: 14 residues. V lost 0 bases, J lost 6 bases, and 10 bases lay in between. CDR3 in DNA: TGCGCCAGCAGCTTGGCCGGCTTCTCAAACATTCAGTACTTC. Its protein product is CASSLAGFSNIQYF.

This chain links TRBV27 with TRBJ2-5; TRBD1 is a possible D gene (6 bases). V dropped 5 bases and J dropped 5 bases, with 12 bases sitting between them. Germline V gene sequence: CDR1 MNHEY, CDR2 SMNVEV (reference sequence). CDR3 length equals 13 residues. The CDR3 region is CASSEQGWETQYF. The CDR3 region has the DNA TGTGCCAGCAGTGAGCAGGGGTGGGAGACCCAGTACTTC.